This TCR beta chain stems from a study of T cell responses to AZD1222 COVID-19 vaccine. Study summary: Researchers grouped second doses given at about 4 or about 12 weeks into one pool.

The study's findings and limits: Two doses of AZD1222 preceded a rise in Spike-specific TCR breadth and depth.

Worth noting for this clone: The antigen is not known.

Germline assignment: CDR1 MGHRA and CDR2 YSYEKL. This CDR3 has 17 residues. V gave up 2 bases and J gave up 3 bases, with 16 bases separating them. The table came from immunoSEQ multiplex PCR; TCRdb's copy has only in-frame clones and leaves some out. Here the sample spans about 110,000 clones, about 87% being singletons. The V gene is TRBV4-1, the J gene TRBJ1-4, with TRBD1 as a possible D gene (6 bases). The source material was peripheral blood, sampled on day 0 of AZD1222 vaccination. This TCR was sampled from an adult in good health. The CDR3 here is CASSQPVDRLSNEKLFF. Here the CDR3 DNA reads TGCGCCAGCAGCCAACCCGTAGACAGGTTGTCTAATGAAAAACTGTTTTTT.